One TCR beta chain is described in this entry. The target antigen is unknown. Germline V gene sequence: CDR1 SGHTA, CDR2 FQGNSA. This CDR3 is 15 amino acids long. V trimming: 2 bases; J trimming: 6 bases; junction bases outside the gene matches: 6. This sample was included in a study of cytomegalovirus exposure and HLA in healthy donors. Whole-study results and caveats: A highly shared variant cluster was judged a likely technical artifact. A later examination showed that TCR association rates differed by HLA locus, with DRB1 most and HLA-C fewest. Later analysis identified a missense DCLRE1C variant that was linked to TCR beta V- and J-gene trimming. A classifier reportedly called cytomegalovirus status with high sensitivity and specificity.

PCR used 60 Vbeta primers and 13 Jbeta primers. Assay used: immunoSEQ multiplex PCR; TCRdb lists only in-frame clones, some missing. This sample has approximately 100,000 clones, with roughly 73% found just once. This TCR was sampled from a man aged 35 to 55 in good health and CMV-seronegative. This rearrangement joins TRBV7-2 to TRBJ2-2; 7 positions agree with TRBD2. The sequencing sample was made of PBMCs. CDR3 nucleotide sequence: TGTGCCAGCAGCTTATCAGGGCGGGGGTCCGGGGAGCTGTTTTTT. Amino acids: CASSLSGRGSGELFF.